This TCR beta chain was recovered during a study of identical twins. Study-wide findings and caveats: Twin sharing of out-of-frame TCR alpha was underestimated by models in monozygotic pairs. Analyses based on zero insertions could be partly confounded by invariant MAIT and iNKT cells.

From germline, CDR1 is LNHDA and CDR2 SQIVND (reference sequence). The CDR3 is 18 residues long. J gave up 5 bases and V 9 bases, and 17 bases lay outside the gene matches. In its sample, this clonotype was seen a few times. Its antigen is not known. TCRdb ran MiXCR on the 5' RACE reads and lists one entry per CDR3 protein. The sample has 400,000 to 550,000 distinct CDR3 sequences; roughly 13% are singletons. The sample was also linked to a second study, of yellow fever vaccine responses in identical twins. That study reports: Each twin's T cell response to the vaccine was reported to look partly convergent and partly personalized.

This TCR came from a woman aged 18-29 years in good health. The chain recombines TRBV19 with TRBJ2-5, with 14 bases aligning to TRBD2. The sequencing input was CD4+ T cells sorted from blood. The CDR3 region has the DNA TGTGCCAGCAGACTTTCTACCGGGACTAGCGGGAGTTTTGAGACCCAGTACTTC. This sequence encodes CASRLSTGTSGSFETQYF.